These 15 T cell receptor beta chains were sequenced from one sample in a study of T cells in Graves' hyperthyroidism and ophthalmopathy. RNA transcripts yielded amplified TCR beta CDR3 regions. HTBI primers drove first-round RT-PCR of the TCR CDR3. A single record per CDR3 protein comes from TCRdb applying MiXCR to the multiplex PCR reads. The sample has about 740,000 distinct CDR3 sequences, approximately 14% seen once. Sequencing was done on a sample of blood. Receptor source: a woman between 18 and 29 years old with Graves' hyperthyroidism.

V and J are TRBV27 and TRBJ2-7; D gene unclear. In germline, CDR1 is MNHEY, CDR2 SMNVEV (reference sequence). This CDR3 region has 14 residues. Trimming removed 1 base at V and 5 bases at J, with 12 bases between. The CDR3 DNA is TGTGCCAGCAGTTTATTCGTACAGAGCCACGAGCAGTACTTC. Encoded protein: CASSLFVQSHEQYF.

This clonotype has ten or more counts. The rearrangement uses TRBV18 and TRBJ2-3; perhaps D is TRBD1 or TRBD2 (6 bases each). The CDR3 spans 14 residues. The germline gives CDR1 KGHSH, CDR2 LQKENI. Trimming left V 5 bases short and J 4 bases short, with 13 bases between. The CDR3 DNA follows: TGTGCCAGCTCAGCGGGACATTCTGCAGATACGCAGTATTTT. It encodes CASSAGHSADTQYF.

V and J are TRBV13 and TRBJ2-1, with D possibly matching TRBD2 (5 bases). The CDR3 totals 11 residues. Trimming took 4 bases from V and 15 from J, leaving 13 bases between them. CDR1 and CDR2 from the germline V gene are PRHDT and FYEKMQ (reference sequence). The DNA for the CDR3 is TGTGCCAGCAGCTCCGGGGTACTCCCGTTCTTC. Amino acid sequence: CASSSGVLPFF.

This clonotype showed up many times. V and J are TRBV24-1 and TRBJ2-1, with 7 bases identical to TRBD1. Unmatched junction bases numbered 12, after V lost 4 bases and J lost 7 bases. Per the germline V gene, CDR1 is KGHDR and CDR2 is SFDVKD. The CDR3 loop spans 16 amino acids. The CDR3 coding sequence is TGTGCCACCAGTGACTCCCTCTGGGCGACAGGGAATGAGCAGTTCTTC. Its translation is CATSDSLWATGNEQFF.

This clonotype was detected only once. This chain uses TRBV5-5 with TRBJ1-5, with D unresolved. The germline V gene encodes CDR1 SGHKS and CDR2 YYEKEE (reference sequence). V was shortened by 2 bases and J by 3 bases, with 15 bases between the two germline ends. CDR3 size: 16 residues. The CDR3 is CASSLAGGLPNQPQHF. CDR3 in DNA: TGTGCCAGCAGCTTAGCGGGAGGGTTGCCCAATCAGCCCCAGCATTTT.

The chain is built from TRBV4-3 and TRBJ2-1; 7 bases align to TRBD2. The CDR3 consists of 15 residues. CDR1 LGHNA and CDR2 YSLEER come from the germline V gene. J gave up 4 bases and V 4 bases, and 7 bases lay outside the gene matches. The CDR3, as DNA: TGCGCCAGCAGCCCGCTAGCGGACCCTTACAATGAGCAGTTCTTC. Protein: CASSPLADPYNEQFF.

CDR3 nucleotides: TGTGCCATCAGCCAGACAGAGAACTATGGCTACACCTTC. This sequence encodes CAISQTENYGYTF. The chain employs TRBV10-3 and TRBJ1-2; maybe TRBD1 (5 bases). In germline, CDR1 is ENHRY, CDR2 SYGVKD. This CDR3 contains 13 residues. Trimming took off 6 bases at V and 2 bases at J, with 10 bases between the two ends.

This clonotype was counted between two and nine times. The chain combines TRBV9 with TRBJ2-5, with D perhaps matching TRBD2 (6 bases). Germline CDR1 is SGDLS and CDR2 is YYNGEE. The CDR3 covers 15 residues. V was trimmed by 3 bases and J by 5 bases, leaving 17 bases between them. CDR3 loop: CASSAGGAPAETQYF. The DNA of the CDR3 is TGTGCCAGCAGCGCTGGCGGGGCACCGGCGGAGACCCAGTACTTC.

This clonotype was observed at least ten times. The rearrangement uses TRBV27 and TRBJ1-5; 7 bases align to TRBD1. This CDR3 region has 14 residues. Germline loops: CDR1 MNHEY, CDR2 SMNVEV (reference sequence). The ends lost 9 bases at V and 4 bases at J; junction bases unmatched: 9. The CDR3 sequence is CASGDSWRNQPQHF. CDR3 in DNA: TGTGCCAGTGGGGACAGTTGGCGGAATCAGCCCCAGCATTTT.

This clonotype was found a few times. This chain links TRBV5-1 with TRBJ1-2; D remains unclear. Germline V gene lookup returns CDR1 SGHRS and CDR2 YFSETQ. V lost 4 bases to trimming and J lost 8 bases, with 21 bases between them. This CDR3 region has 15 residues. DNA of the CDR3: TGCGCCAGCAGCCCTGAGGTTCTTCTGCCGGGAGGCTACACCTTC. Protein product: CASSPEVLLPGGYTF.

This clonotype was seen a handful of times. The V call is TRBV7-9, the J call TRBJ1-6; D remains unclear. Germline lookup yields CDR1 SEHNR and CDR2 FQNEAQ (reference sequence). The length of the CDR3 is 14 residues. Trimming cost V 5 bases and J 7 bases, with 12 bases left between them. Here the CDR3 reads CASSPDRRNSPLHF. The CDR3 DNA sequence: TGTGCCAGCAGCCCAGATAGGAGGAATTCACCCCTCCACTTT.

A few counts support this clonotype. V and J are TRBV30 and TRBJ2-5; 14 bases map to TRBD2. Germline V gene data show CDR1 as GTSNPN and CDR2 as SVGIG (reference sequence). The CDR3 is 17 residues long. Germline trimming cut 4 bases from V and 4 bases from J; bases unmatched to any gene: 11. Here the CDR3 reads CAWTLGGLAGVGETQYF. CDR3 DNA: TGTGCCTGGACCCTTGGGGGACTAGCGGGAGTGGGAGAGACCCAGTACTTC.

This clonotype has more than one count but fewer than ten. The V call is TRBV7-9, the J call TRBJ2-5, with D unresolved. Trimming took 1 base from V and 4 from J, leaving 4 bases between them. Germline V lookup: CDR1 SEHNR, CDR2 FQNEAQ (reference sequence). CDR3 length: 12 amino acids. CDR3 amino acids: CASSLDTETQYF. For the CDR3, the DNA is TGTGCCAGCAGCTTAGACACAGAGACCCAGTACTTC.

This clonotype was seen more than once but under ten times. The rearrangement joins TRBV2 to TRBJ1-6; a possible D gene is TRBD1 (5 bases). The germline gives CDR1 SNHLY, CDR2 FYNNEI. The CDR3 loop spans 13 amino acids. V lost 3 bases and J lost 7, with 7 bases in between. The CDR3 DNA sequence: TGTGCCAGCAGTGACGGGGCAAATTCACCCCTCCACTTT. It codes for CASSDGANSPLHF.

The sample holds many counts of this clonotype. The chain recombines TRBV6-2 or TRBV6-3 with TRBJ2-2; TRBD2 matches 16 bases. Per the germline V gene, CDR1 is MNHEY and CDR2 is SVGEGT. This CDR3 comprises 18 residues. Trimming cost V 6 bases and J 6 bases; bases outside gene matches: 10. CDR3 nucleotides: TGTGCCAGCAGCCCCGAGGGACTAGCGGGAGGGTTTGCCGGGGAGCTGTTTTTT. Protein: CASSPEGLAGGFAGELFF.